A single sample is the source of the 15 T cell receptor beta chains below, sequenced in a study of shared clonotypes between healthy human individuals. Assay: immunoSEQ multiplex PCR; the TCRdb copy retains only in-frame clones and omits some. This table has some 580,000 clones, roughly 98% appearing once. CD8 cells regarded as naive lacked CD45RO, were positively chosen for CCR7, and omitted terminally differentiated effector memory CD45RA+ cells. Sequenced material: naive CD8+ T cells sorted from blood. The receptors were sampled from a man aged 30-40 years in good health.

V gene TRBV2 combines with J gene TRBJ1-4; no clear D. With 7 bases removed from V and 8 bases from J, the gap between germline ends came to 17 bases. This CDR3 has 14 amino acids. From germline, CDR1 is SNHLY and CDR2 FYNNEI. Here the CDR3 reads CASTESRVGEKLFF. CDR3 coding DNA: TGTGCCAGCACCGAGTCGAGGGTTGGGGAAAAACTGTTTTTT.

As regards this clone: Other DNA variants within this sample encode the same CDR3. The chain is built from TRBV7-6 and TRBJ2-7, with 7 bases lining up with TRBD1. Germline V gene lookup returns CDR1 SGHVS and CDR2 FNYEAQ. The V gene end was trimmed by 1 base and the J gene end by 3 bases; junction bases not matched to a gene: 3. The CDR3 loop spans 14 amino acids. The CDR3 DNA reads as TGTGCCAGCAGCTTAGGAGGGGGCGGCTACGAGCAGTACTTC. Amino acid sequence: CASSLGGGGYEQYF.

The genes are TRBV5-1 and TRBJ2-1; D gene uncertain. Germline CDR1 SGHRS, CDR2 YFSETQ. The length of the CDR3 is 12 residues. Trimming removed 4 bases from V and 9 bases from J, with 11 bases in between. The CDR3 region has the DNA TGCGCCAGCAGCGCCGGGTCTACTGAGCAGTTCTTC. The encoded protein is CASSAGSTEQFF.

This chain links TRBV30 with TRBJ2-2; D is undetermined. V was cut by 5 bases and J by 3 bases, with 13 bases left in between. The CDR3 consists of 14 residues. Germline V lookup: CDR1 GTSNPN, CDR2 SVGIG (reference sequence). In DNA form, the CDR3 reads TGTGCCTGGGCCGGGCTACCGGACACCGGGGAGCTGTTTTTT. It codes for CAWAGLPDTGELFF.

A single count supports this clone. The chain employs TRBV5-1 and TRBJ2-1; the match to TRBD2 covers 7 bases. CDR3 size: 16 residues. With 3 bases clipped from V and 0 bases from J, the junction kept 6 bases outside the gene matches. Germline V gene sequence: CDR1 SGHRS, CDR2 YFSETQ. In DNA, the CDR3 is TGCGCCAGCAGCTCCCTAGCGGTGAGCTCCTACAATGAGCAGTTCTTC. It specifies CASSSLAVSSYNEQFF.

This chain connects TRBV18 to TRBJ2-2, with D uncertain. This CDR3 is built from 11 residues. CDR1 KGHSH and CDR2 LQKENI come from the germline V gene. Trimming shortened V by 5 bases and J by 4 bases, and 2 bases separated the two germline ends. CDR3: CASSTTGELFF. CDR3 nucleotide sequence: TGTGCCAGCTCAACCACCGGGGAGCTGTTTTTT.

The chain employs TRBV6-6 and TRBJ2-3; D ambiguous. The CDR3 is 15 amino acids. With 7 bases removed from V and 2 bases from J, the gap between germline ends came to 16 bases. Germline V gene data show CDR1 as MNHNY and CDR2 as SVGAGI (reference sequence). CDR3: CASTGGARYTDTQYF. The CDR3 region has the DNA TGTGCCAGCACCGGCGGCGCTAGGTACACAGATACGCAGTATTTT.

CDR3 in DNA: TGTGCCAGTAGTCCCGGGACAGGGACCTATGGCTACACCTTC. Protein: CASSPGTGTYGYTF. The chain carries TRBV19 and TRBJ1-2, with 9 bases identical to TRBD1. CDR3 length equals 14 residues. Looked up from germline, CDR1 is LNHDA and CDR2 is SQIVND (reference sequence). V gave up 5 bases and J gave up 4 bases; unmatched junction bases: 5.

CDR3 residues: CSVYRDTAYEQYF. CDR3 nucleotides: TGCAGCGTGTACCGGGACACCGCCTACGAGCAGTACTTC. This chain links TRBV29-1 with TRBJ2-7; perhaps TRBD1 as D (6 bases). This CDR3 has 13 amino acids. CDR1 is SQVTM, CDR2 ANQGSEA, per germline. Trimming took 6 bases from V and 2 from J, leaving 14 bases between them.

The rearrangement joins TRBV6-1 to TRBJ2-7; 7 bases align to TRBD1. The V gene end was trimmed by 5 bases and the J gene end by 5 bases; junction bases not matched to a gene: 12. The CDR3 runs 15 residues. Germline V gene data show CDR1 as MNHNS and CDR2 as SASEGT. This CDR3 reads CASSISRQGWDEQYF. In DNA, the CDR3 is TGTGCCAGCAGTATCTCTCGACAGGGTTGGGACGAGCAGTACTTC.

The chain has TRBV27 and TRBJ2-2, with D unresolved. The V gene's germline CDR1 is MNHEY and CDR2 SMNVEV (reference sequence). The CDR3 contains 13 residues. V was clipped by 0 bases and J by 3 bases, with 2 bases between them. The DNA for the CDR3 is TGTGCCAGCAGTTTATCGTACACCGGGGAGCTGTTTTTT. Translation: CASSLSYTGELFF.

This rearrangement joins TRBV28 to TRBJ2-2; TRBD1 or TRBD2 may be the D gene (5 bases each). V was clipped by 4 bases and J by 3 bases, with 9 bases between them. Germline CDR1 is MDHEN and CDR2 is SYDVKM. There are 14 residues in the CDR3. The CDR3 is CASSYQGDTGELFF. The CDR3 bases are TGTGCCAGCAGTTACCAGGGAGACACCGGGGAGCTGTTTTTT.

The chain links TRBV7-9 to TRBJ2-1; 13 bases are shared with TRBD2. This CDR3 comprises 17 residues. The ends lost 8 bases at V and 5 bases at J; junction bases unmatched: 12. The germline gives CDR1 SEHNR, CDR2 FQNEAQ (reference sequence). CDR3 protein: CASSGGLAGIKNNEQFF. CDR3 DNA: TGTGCCAGCTCCGGGGGACTAGCGGGGATAAAAAACAATGAGCAGTTCTTC.

The chain employs TRBV6-5 and TRBJ1-3; D not resolved. The germline gives CDR1 MNHEY, CDR2 SVGAGI. The CDR3 has 16 amino acids. Trimming pared 2 bases from V and 0 bases from J, leaving 11 bases between. CDR3 amino acids: CASSYALGVSGNTIYF. The CDR3 coding sequence is TGTGCCAGCAGTTACGCTCTGGGAGTCTCTGGAAACACCATATATTTT.

This rearrangement joins TRBV7-9 to TRBJ2-5; tentative D call: TRBD1 (5 bases). The assigned J gene may be wrong: the sequence end matches TRBJ2-7 better. There are 13 residues in the CDR3. Germline CDR1 and CDR2: SEHNR and FQNEAQ (reference sequence). Here the CDR3 DNA reads TGTGCCAGCAGCCAATCAGGGACCTACGAGCAGTACTTC. This encodes CASSQSGTYEQYF.